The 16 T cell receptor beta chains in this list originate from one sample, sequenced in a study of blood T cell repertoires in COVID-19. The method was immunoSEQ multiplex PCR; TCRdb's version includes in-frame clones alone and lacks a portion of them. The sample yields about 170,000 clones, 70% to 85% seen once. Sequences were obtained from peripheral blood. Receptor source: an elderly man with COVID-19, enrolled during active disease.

CDR3 residues: CASSVLSGAETQYF. DNA of the CDR3: TGTGCCAGCAGCGTATTGAGCGGGGCAGAGACCCAGTACTTC. The chain joins TRBV9 to TRBJ2-5, with 7 bases identical to TRBD2. The CDR3 runs to 14 residues. CDR1 SGDLS and CDR2 YYNGEE come from the germline V gene. Trimming took 1 base from V and 4 from J; bases not matched to a gene: 4.

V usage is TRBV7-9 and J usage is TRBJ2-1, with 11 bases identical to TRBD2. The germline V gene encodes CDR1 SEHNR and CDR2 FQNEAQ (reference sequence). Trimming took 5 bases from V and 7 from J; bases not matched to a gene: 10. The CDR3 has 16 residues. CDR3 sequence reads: CASSLSTSGGSNEQFF. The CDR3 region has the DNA TGTGCCAGCAGCCTTAGCACTAGCGGGGGATCAAATGAGCAGTTCTTC. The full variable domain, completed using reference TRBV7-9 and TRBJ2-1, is DTGVSQNPRHKITKRGQNVTFRCDPISEHNRLYWYRQTLGQGPEFLTYFQNEAQLEKSRLLSDRFSAERPKGSFSTLEIQRTEQGDSAMYLCASSLSTSGGSNEQFFGPGTRLTVL.

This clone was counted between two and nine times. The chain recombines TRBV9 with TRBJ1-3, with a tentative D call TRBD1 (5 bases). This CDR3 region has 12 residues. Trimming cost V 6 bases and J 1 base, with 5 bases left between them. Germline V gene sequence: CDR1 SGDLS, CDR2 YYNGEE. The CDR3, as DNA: TGTGCCAGCAAGGGGTCTGGAAACACCATATATTTT. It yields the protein CASKGSGNTIYF. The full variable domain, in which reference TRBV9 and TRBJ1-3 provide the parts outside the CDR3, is DSGVTQTPKHLITATGQRVTLRCSPRSGDLSVYWYQQSLDQGLQFLIQYYNGEERAKGNILERFSAQQFPDLHSELNLSSLELGDSALYFCASKGSGNTIYFGEGSWLTVV.

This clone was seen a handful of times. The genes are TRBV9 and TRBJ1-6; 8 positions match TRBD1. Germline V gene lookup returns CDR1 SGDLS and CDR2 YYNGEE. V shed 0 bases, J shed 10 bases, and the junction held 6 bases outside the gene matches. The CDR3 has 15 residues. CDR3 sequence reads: CASSVGTGPESPLHF. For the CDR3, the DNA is TGTGCCAGCAGCGTAGGGACAGGGCCCGAGTCACCCCTCCACTTT.

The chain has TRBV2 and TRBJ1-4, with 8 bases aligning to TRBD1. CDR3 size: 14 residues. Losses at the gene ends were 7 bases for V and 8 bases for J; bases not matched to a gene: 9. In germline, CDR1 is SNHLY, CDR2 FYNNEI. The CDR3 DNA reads TGTGCCAGCAATGGACAGGGAAGAATGGAAAAACTGTTTTTT. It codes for CASNGQGRMEKLFF.

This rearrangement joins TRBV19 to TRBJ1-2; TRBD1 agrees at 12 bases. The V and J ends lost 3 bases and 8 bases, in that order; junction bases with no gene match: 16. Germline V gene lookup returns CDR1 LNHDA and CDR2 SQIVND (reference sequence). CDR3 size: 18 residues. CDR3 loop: CASSILGQGATNLGGYTF. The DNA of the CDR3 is TGTGCCAGTAGTATTCTGGGACAGGGGGCGACTAACTTAGGAGGCTACACCTTC.

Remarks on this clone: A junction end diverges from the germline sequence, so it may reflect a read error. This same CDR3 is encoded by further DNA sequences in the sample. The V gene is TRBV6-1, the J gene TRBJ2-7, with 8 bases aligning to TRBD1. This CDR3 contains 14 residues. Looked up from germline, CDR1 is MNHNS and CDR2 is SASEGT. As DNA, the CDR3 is TGTGCCAGCAGTGAACTGGACAGGGATCACGAACAGTACTTC. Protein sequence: CASSELDRDHEQYF.

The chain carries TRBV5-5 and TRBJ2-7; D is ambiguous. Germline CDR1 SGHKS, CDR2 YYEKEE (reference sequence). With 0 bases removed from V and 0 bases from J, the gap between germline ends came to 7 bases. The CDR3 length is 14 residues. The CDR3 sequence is CASSLDHGSYEQYF. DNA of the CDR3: TGTGCCAGCAGCTTGGATCACGGCTCCTACGAGCAGTACTTC.

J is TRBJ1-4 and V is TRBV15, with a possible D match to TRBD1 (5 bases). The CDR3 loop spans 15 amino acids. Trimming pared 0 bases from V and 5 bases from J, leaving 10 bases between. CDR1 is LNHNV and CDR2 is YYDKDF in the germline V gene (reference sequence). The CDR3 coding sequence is TGTGCCACCAGCAGAGATTGGAGGGGCAATGAAAAACTGTTTTTT. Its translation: CATSRDWRGNEKLFF.

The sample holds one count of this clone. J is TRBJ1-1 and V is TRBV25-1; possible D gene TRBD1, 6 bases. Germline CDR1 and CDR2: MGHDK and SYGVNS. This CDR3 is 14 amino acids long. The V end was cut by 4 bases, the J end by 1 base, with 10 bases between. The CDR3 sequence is CASSGGPWNTEAFF. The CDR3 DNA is TGTGCCAGCAGTGGGGGGCCTTGGAACACTGAAGCTTTCTTT.

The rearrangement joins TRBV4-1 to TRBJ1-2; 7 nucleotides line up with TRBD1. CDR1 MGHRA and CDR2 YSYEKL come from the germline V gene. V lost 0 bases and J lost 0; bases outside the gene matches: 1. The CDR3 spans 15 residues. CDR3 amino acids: CASSQEGGANYGYTF. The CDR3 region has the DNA TGCGCCAGCAGCCAAGAAGGGGGCGCTAACTATGGCTACACCTTC.

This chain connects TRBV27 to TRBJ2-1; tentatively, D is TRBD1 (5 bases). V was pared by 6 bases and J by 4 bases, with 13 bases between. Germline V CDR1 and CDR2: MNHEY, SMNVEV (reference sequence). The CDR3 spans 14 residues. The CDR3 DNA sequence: TGTGCCAGCAGGCTAAAATCAGGGTACAATGAGCAGTTCTTC. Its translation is CASRLKSGYNEQFF.

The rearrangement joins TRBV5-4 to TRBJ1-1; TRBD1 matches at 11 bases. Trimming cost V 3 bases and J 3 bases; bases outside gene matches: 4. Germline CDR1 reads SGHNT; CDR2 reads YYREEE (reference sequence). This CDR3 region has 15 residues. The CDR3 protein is CASSSDRGRYTEAFF. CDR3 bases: TGTGCCAGCAGCTCGGACAGGGGGCGCTACACTGAAGCTTTCTTT. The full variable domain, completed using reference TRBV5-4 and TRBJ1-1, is ETGVTQSPTHLIKTRGQQVTLRCSSQSGHNTVSWYQQALGQGPQFIFQYYREEENGRGNFPPRFSGLQFPNYSSELNVNALELDDSALYLCASSSDRGRYTEAFFGQGTRLTVV.

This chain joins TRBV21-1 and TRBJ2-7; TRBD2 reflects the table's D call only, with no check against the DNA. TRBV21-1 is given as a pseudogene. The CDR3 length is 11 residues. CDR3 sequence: CASSPTYEQYF. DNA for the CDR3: TGTGCCAGCAGTCCTACCTACGAGCAGTACTTC.

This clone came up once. CDR3 bases: TGTGCCAGCAGCTTGGGGTCCGGAGGAAATCAGCCCCAGCATTTT. Translating gives CASSLGSGGNQPQHF. V gene TRBV5-5 combines with J gene TRBJ1-5; D unresolved. CDR3 length: 15 amino acids. The germline V and J ends were trimmed by 0 bases and 4 bases, with 11 bases remaining between them. Germline V gene data show CDR1 as SGHKS and CDR2 as YYEKEE (reference sequence).

The CDR3 bases are TGCGCCAGCAGACCCTGGTGGGGACAGGCCACCGGGGAGCTGTTTTTT. It translates to CASRPWWGQATGELFF. The chain recombines TRBV4-1 with TRBJ2-2; 8 bases match TRBD1. This CDR3 spans 16 amino acids. The J segment lost 4 bases and the V segment lost 6 bases, leaving 10 bases of the junction unmatched. Germline CDR1 MGHRA, CDR2 YSYEKL.